The present TCR beta chain was sequenced within a study of blood T cell repertoires in COVID-19. Study summary: The United States, Italy and Spain supplied acute and convalescent COVID-19 samples. Nucleic acid was either cDNA or gDNA, and it came from T cells, B-cell-depleted T cells, or PBMCs.

Germline V gene lookup returns CDR1 LNHDA and CDR2 SQIVND (reference sequence). The germline V and J ends were trimmed by 2 bases and 10 bases, with 12 bases remaining between them. There are 13 residues in the CDR3. In the original workflow: Reference gene primer amplification yielded estimated nucleated cell counts. Data came from immunoSEQ multiplex PCR; TCRdb stores just in-frame clones and leaves some out. That table is the source of V, J and clone size, and D and trimming were worked out from the DNA. The repertoire holds around 200,000 clones, with 65% to 85% as singletons. In this sample, this clone turned up once.

The rearrangement links TRBV19 to TRBJ2-1; a possible D gene is TRBD2 (6 bases). The TCR originated in a man aged 50 to 59 with active or convalescent COVID-19. The sample consisted of peripheral blood. CDR3 in amino acids: CASSIPGVREQFF. In DNA form, the CDR3 reads TGTGCCAGTAGTATACCGGGGGTCCGGGAGCAGTTCTTC.